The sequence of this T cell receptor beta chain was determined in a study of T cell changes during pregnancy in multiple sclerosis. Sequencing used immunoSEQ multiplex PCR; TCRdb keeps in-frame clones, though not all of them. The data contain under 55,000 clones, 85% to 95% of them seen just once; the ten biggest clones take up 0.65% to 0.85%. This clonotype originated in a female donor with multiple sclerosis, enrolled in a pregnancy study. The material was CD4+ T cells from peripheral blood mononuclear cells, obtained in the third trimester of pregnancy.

CDR3 coding DNA: TGCGCCAGCAGTCGAATCCCCGGGACAGGGTTTCCCTACGAGCAGTACTTC. Residues: CASSRIPGTGFPYEQYF. The J gene is TRBJ2-7, the V gene TRBV4-1, with 9 positions matching TRBD1. The CDR3 contains 17 residues. CDR1 is MGHRA, CDR2 YSYEKL, per germline. Trimming at V came to 6 bases and at J to 2 bases, leaving 14 bases not matched to a gene.